A selection of T cell receptor beta chains follows, all from one sample in a study of blood T cell repertoires in COVID-19. Sequencing was performed with immunoSEQ multiplex PCR; in TCRdb, only in-frame clones are kept and a portion is missing. The repertoire holds 150,000 to 200,000 clones, with roughly nine tenths as singletons. Sequenced input: peripheral blood. Receptors originate from a man between 60 and 75 years old with active or convalescent COVID-19. Each CDR3 is given without its conserved first and last residue. The D gene is left open where the match is weak. Part of the rows lack a size; the others show once, few, many or a class for expanded clones.

clone_size	j_call	d_call	v_call	cdr3_aa
.	TRBJ1-5	.	TRBV3-1/TRBV3-2	ASSQEGQGNQPQH
.	TRBJ1-5	.	TRBV9	ASSVSPAGPQH
.	TRBJ1-1	TRBD1	TRBV6-5	ASSTQQGSTEAF
.	TRBJ2-5	.	TRBV5-1	ASSRRDGNYQETQY
.	TRBJ1-4	.	TRBV5-8	ASSPQGSNEKLF
once	TRBJ1-1	TRBD1	TRBV2	ASDRDRETEAF
.	TRBJ1-4	TRBD1	TRBV3-1/TRBV3-2	ASSRPGQSNEKLF
once	TRBJ2-1	TRBD1	TRBV5-1	ASSLGDRFYNEQF
.	TRBJ2-5	TRBD2	TRBV11-2	ASSPTSGGDETQY
.	TRBJ1-1	.	TRBV5-1	ASSSTGTTEAF
.	TRBJ1-1	.	TRBV6-5	ASSYFASMDTEAF
.	TRBJ1-1	TRBD1	TRBV6-4	ASSTPRTGGYTEAF
.	TRBJ1-1	.	TRBV19	ASSATGRGATEAF
.	TRBJ1-2	.	TRBV5-8	ASSLAISDYGYT
.	TRBJ2-5	TRBD2	TRBV3-1/TRBV3-2	ASSQRIAGGETQY
few	TRBJ1-1	.	TRBV5-1	ASGDSLNTEAF
.	TRBJ2-2	TRBD2	TRBV7-2	ASSSLGLAGTDTGELF
.	TRBJ2-7	.	TRBV30	AWSVFPAGYEQY
.	TRBJ1-3	.	TRBV2	ASKTGAGNTIY
.	TRBJ2-2	TRBD2	TRBV3-1/TRBV3-2	ASSRTAGSGGAGELF
once	TRBJ1-3	.	TRBV29-1	SGRTGTTGNTIY
.	TRBJ1-2	TRBD1	TRBV9	ASSSTGGNGYT
.	TRBJ2-3	.	TRBV6-5	ASRREAIDTQY
.	TRBJ1-4	.	TRBV30	AWSVGALEKLF
.	TRBJ2-5	TRBD2	TRBV2	ASSVSGERSAQY
.	TRBJ2-5	TRBD1	TRBV5-1	ASSSDRGTQETQY
.	TRBJ1-1	TRBD1	TRBV5-1	ASSLVQGVVTEAF
.	TRBJ1-5	TRBD1	TRBV6-5	ATNPLTGTNQPQH
.	TRBJ1-4	.	TRBV24-1	ATSKGVENEKLF
.	TRBJ2-2	.	TRBV2	ASSPAQGGTGELF
few	TRBJ1-2	.	TRBV7-2	ASSLGRAYGYT
.	TRBJ1-5	.	TRBV9	ASSADISTDQPQH
.	TRBJ2-5	.	TRBV7-9	ASSLRGQETQY
.	TRBJ2-6	TRBD1	TRBV6-6	ASSRMTGTGANVLT
.	TRBJ2-5	TRBD1	TRBV7-9	ASSFRVGTGYAQETQY
once	TRBJ1-2	.	TRBV21-1	ASSRAVYGYT
.	TRBJ1-1	TRBD1	TRBV19	ASSIGVTGANTEAF
.	TRBJ1-5	.	TRBV7-3	AIGYYSNQPQH
once	TRBJ1-6	TRBD1	TRBV29-1	SVRTGGQNSPLH